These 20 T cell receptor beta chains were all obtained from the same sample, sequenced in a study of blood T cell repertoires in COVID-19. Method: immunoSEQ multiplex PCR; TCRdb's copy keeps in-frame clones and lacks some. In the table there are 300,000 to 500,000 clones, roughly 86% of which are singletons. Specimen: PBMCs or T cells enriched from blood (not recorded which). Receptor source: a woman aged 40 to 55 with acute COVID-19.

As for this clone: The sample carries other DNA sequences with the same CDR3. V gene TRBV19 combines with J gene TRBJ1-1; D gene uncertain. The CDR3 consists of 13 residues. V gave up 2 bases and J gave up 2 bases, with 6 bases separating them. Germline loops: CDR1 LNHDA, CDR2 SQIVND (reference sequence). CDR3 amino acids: CASSISSNTEAFF. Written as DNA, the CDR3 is TGTGCCAGTAGTATATCGTCCAACACTGAAGCTTTCTTT.

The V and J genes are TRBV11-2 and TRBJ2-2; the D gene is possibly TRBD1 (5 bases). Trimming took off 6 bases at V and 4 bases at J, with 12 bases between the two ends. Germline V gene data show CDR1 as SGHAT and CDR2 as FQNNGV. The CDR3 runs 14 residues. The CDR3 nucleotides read TGTGCCAGCAGAGGCACAGGCTCCACCGGGGAGCTGTTTTTT. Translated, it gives CASRGTGSTGELFF.

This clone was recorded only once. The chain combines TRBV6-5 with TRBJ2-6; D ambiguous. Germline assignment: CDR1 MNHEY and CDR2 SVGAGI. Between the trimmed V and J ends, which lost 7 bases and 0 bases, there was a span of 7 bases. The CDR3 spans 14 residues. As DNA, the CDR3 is TGTGCCAGCATGCGGATCTCTGGGGCCAACGTCCTGACTTTC. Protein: CASMRISGANVLTF.

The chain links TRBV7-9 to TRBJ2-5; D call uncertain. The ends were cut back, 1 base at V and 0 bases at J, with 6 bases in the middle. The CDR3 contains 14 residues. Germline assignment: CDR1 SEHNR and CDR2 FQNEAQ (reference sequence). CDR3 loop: CASSLVRYQETQYF. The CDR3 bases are TGTGCCAGCAGCTTAGTGAGGTACCAAGAGACCCAGTACTTC.

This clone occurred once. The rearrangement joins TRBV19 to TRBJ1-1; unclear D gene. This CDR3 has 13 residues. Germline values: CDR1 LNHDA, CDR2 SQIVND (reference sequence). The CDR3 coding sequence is TGTGCTGCCCGGGATACTGCGAACACTGAAGCTTTCTTT. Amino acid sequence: CAARDTANTEAFF.

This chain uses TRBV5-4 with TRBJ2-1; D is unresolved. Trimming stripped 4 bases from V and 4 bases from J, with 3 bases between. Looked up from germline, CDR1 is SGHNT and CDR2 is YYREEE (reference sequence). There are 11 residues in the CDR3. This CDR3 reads CASSIYNEQFF. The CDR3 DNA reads TGTGCCAGCAGCATATACAATGAGCAGTTCTTC.

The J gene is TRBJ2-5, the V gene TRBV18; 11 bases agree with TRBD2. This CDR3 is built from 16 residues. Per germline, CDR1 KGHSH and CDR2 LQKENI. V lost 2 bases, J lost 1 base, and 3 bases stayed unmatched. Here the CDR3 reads CASSPTSGGLQETQYF. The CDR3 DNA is TGTGCCAGCTCACCAACTAGCGGGGGACTCCAAGAGACCCAGTACTTC.

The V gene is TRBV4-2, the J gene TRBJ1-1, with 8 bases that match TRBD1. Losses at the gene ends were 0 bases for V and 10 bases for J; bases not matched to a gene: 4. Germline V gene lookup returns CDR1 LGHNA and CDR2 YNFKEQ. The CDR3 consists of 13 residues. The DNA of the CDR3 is TGTGCCAGCAGCCAAGACGGGGGACAGGCAGCTTTCTTT. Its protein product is CASSQDGGQAAFF.

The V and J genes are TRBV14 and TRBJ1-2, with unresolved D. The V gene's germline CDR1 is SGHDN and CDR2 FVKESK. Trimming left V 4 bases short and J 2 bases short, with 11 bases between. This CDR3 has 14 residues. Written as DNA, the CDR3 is TGTGCCAGCAGCCTAGCGGTCTCCAACTATGGCTACACCTTC. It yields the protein CASSLAVSNYGYTF.

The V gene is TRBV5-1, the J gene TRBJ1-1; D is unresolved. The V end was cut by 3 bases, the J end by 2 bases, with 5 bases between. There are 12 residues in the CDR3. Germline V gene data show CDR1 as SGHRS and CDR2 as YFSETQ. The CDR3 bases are TGCGCCAGCAGCTCAGAAAACACTGAAGCTTTCTTT. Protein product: CASSSENTEAFF.

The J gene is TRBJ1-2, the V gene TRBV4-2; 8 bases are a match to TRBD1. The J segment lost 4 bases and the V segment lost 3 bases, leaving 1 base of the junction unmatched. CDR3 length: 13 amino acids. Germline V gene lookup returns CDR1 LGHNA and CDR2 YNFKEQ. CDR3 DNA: TGTGCCAGCAGCCAGGACAGGGCCTATGGCTACACCTTC. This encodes CASSQDRAYGYTF.

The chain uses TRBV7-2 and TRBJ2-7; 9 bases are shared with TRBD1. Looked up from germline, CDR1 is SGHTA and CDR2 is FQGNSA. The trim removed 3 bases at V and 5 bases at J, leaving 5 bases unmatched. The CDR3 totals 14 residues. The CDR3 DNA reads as TGTGCCAGCAGCTTTAGACAGGGGGTCCACGAGCAGTACTTC. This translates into CASSFRQGVHEQYF.

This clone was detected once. The CDR3: CASSLLVRGTEAFF. In DNA form, the CDR3 reads TGTGCCAGCAGCTTACTAGTCCGGGGGACTGAAGCTTTCTTT. The chain is built from TRBV7-2 and TRBJ1-1; D is perhaps TRBD1 (5 bases). The germline CDR1 and CDR2 sequences are SGHTA and FQGNSA. Trimming shortened V by 2 bases and J by 5 bases, and 12 bases separated the two germline ends. This CDR3 spans 14 amino acids.

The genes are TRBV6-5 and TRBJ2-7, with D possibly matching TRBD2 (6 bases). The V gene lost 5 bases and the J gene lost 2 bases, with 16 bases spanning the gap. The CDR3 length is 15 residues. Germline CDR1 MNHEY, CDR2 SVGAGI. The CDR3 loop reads CASSQPGEVTYEQYF. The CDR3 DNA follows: TGTGCCAGCAGTCAGCCGGGGGAGGTCACCTACGAGCAGTACTTC.

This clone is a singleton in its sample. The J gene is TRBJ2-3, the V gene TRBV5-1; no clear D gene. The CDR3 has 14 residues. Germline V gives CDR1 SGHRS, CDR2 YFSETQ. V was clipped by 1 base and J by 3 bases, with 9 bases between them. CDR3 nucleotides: TGCGCCAGCAGCTTGTATACATTGACAGATACGCAGTATTTT. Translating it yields CASSLYTLTDTQYF.

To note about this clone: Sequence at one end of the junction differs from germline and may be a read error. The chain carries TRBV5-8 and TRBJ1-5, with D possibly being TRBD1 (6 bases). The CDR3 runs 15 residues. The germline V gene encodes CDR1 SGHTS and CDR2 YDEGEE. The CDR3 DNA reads TGTGCCAGCAGCTTGATCAGGGGTAGCGATCAGCCCCAGCATTTT. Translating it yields CASSLIRGSDQPQHF.

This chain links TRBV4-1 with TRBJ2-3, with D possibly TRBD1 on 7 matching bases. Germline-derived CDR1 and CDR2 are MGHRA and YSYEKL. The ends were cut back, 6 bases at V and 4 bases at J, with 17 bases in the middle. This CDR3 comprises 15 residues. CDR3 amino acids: CASSPGQGEADTQYF. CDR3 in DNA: TGCGCCAGCAGTCCGGGCCAGGGGGAGGCAGATACGCAGTATTTT.

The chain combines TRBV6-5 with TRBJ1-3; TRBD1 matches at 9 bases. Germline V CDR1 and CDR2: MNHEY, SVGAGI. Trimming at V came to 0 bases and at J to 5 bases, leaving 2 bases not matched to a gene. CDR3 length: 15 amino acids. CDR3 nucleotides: TGTGCCAGCAGTTACTCCGGGACAGGGAGAAACACCATATATTTT. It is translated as CASSYSGTGRNTIYF.

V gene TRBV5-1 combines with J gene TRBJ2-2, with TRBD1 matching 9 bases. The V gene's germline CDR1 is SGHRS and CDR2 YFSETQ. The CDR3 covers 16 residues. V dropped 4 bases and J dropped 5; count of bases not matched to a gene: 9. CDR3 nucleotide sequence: TGCGCCAGCAGCCCGGGACAGGGATCTCTAACCGGGGAGCTGTTTTTT. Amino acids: CASSPGQGSLTGELFF.

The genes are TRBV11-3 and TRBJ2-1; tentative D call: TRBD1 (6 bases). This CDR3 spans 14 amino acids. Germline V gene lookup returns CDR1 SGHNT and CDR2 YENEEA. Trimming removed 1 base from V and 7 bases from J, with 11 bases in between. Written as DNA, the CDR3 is TGTGCCAGCAGCTTAGGGTCGGGACAAAATGAGCAGTTCTTC. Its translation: CASSLGSGQNEQFF.